The 3 T cell receptor beta chains below come from one sample, sequenced in a study of cytomegalovirus exposure and HLA in healthy donors. The assay was immunoSEQ multiplex PCR, and TCRdb's table has in-frame clones only and misses some. The table records roughly 150,000 clones, about 88% of them present only once. The specimen was PBMCs. All receptors derive from a woman younger than 35 in good health and CMV-seronegative.

The CDR3 is CASSFTIRGARTGELFF. CDR3 nucleotides: TGTGCCAGCAGTTTCACCATTCGGGGGGCGCGCACCGGGGAGCTGTTTTTT. The rearrangement uses TRBV27 and TRBJ2-2; D possibly corresponds to TRBD2 (7 bases). The CDR3 runs to 17 residues. Looked up from germline, CDR1 is MNHEY and CDR2 is SMNVEV (reference sequence). V was pared by 3 bases and J by 4 bases, with 18 bases between.

The CDR3 loop reads CASSLGIGSYEQYF. The CDR3 DNA follows: TGTGCCAGCAGTTTAGGGATCGGGAGCTACGAGCAGTACTTC. The V call is TRBV27, the J call TRBJ2-7, with D perhaps TRBD2 (6 bases). V was trimmed by 2 bases and J by 3 bases, leaving 11 bases between them. The germline gives CDR1 MNHEY, CDR2 SMNVEV (reference sequence). This CDR3 contains 14 residues.

The table lists this clone with a count of one. This chain uses TRBV5-1 with TRBJ2-7; 10 nucleotides line up with TRBD2. V lost 0 bases to trimming and J lost 5 bases; unmatched junction nucleotides: 5. Looked up from germline, CDR1 is SGHRS and CDR2 is YFSETQ. The CDR3 extends over 15 amino acids. The CDR3 protein is CASSLVGTSAHEQYF. CDR3 DNA sequence: TGCGCCAGCAGCTTGGTCGGGACTAGCGCGCACGAGCAGTACTTC.